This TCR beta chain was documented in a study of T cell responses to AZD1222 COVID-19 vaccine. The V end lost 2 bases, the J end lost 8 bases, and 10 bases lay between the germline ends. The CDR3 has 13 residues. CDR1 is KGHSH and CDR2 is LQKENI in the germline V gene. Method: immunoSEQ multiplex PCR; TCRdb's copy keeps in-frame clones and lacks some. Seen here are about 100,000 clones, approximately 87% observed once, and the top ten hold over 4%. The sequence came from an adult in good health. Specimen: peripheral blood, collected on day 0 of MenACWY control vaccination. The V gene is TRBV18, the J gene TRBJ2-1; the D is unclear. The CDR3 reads CASSPIPWDEQFF. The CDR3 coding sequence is TGTGCCAGCTCACCAATCCCCTGGGATGAGCAGTTCTTC.